A few counts support the clone carrying this TCR beta chain. Its antigen remains unknown. These data are taken from a study of beta chain features in type 1 diabetes. The study, taken as a whole, reports: The study found that naive, central memory and Treg TCRB repertoires appeared more similar in patients than in healthy donors.

All of the isolated RNA was reverse transcribed, so expressed TCRB transcripts were sequenced. Repertoires were generated with immunoSEQ multiplex PCR, while TCRdb's copy carries only in-frame clones and drops some. Seen here are roughly 180,000 clones, about 13% observed once, and the top ten hold roughly 0.56%. Germline assignment: CDR1 MNHNY and CDR2 SVGAGI (reference sequence). There are 16 residues in the CDR3. J gave up 2 bases and V 0 bases, and 4 bases lay outside the gene matches. The specimen sequenced was central memory CD4+ T cells from blood. This chain connects TRBV6-6 to TRBJ2-3; 8 bases match TRBD2. This clonotype was obtained from a woman younger than 35 in good health. Here the CDR3 DNA reads TGTGCCAGCAGTTACTCTGGCGGGAGGACCACAGATACGCAGTATTTT. Protein product: CASSYSGGRTTDTQYF.